This TCR beta chain was found in a study of blood T cell repertoires in COVID-19. The V end was cut by 5 bases, the J end by 6 bases, with 14 bases between. The germline CDR1 and CDR2 sequences are MNHNY and SVGAGI (reference sequence). The CDR3 contains 13 residues. Assay used: immunoSEQ multiplex PCR; TCRdb lists only in-frame clones, some missing. The profile shows around 27,000 clones, approximately 80% of them singletons. Sequencing was done on a sample of peripheral blood. This receptor was obtained from an older man with active COVID-19. The chain is built from TRBV6-6 and TRBJ2-7, with D maybe TRBD2 (5 bases). In DNA, the CDR3 is TGTGCCAGCAGTCCAGTAACTAGTGCCGAGCAGTACTTC. This codes for CASSPVTSAEQYF.